This TCR beta chain was captured in a study of T cell changes during pregnancy in multiple sclerosis. Clones were sequenced by immunoSEQ multiplex PCR, and TCRdb holds only the in-frame ones, with some missing. Of around 40,000 clones listed, more than 70% were seen once; the top ten hold around 0.76%. CDR1 and CDR2 (germline): SGHRS, YFSETQ. V gave up 0 bases and J gave up 6 bases, with 9 bases separating them. The CDR3 extends over 14 amino acids. Here the sequenced sample was CD4+ T cells from peripheral blood mononuclear cells, taken after pregnancy. V gene TRBV5-1 combines with J gene TRBJ2-2; D is ambiguous. This clonotype originated in a female donor in good health, enrolled as a control in a pregnancy study. This CDR3 is CASSLDGIAGELFF. In DNA form, the CDR3 reads TGCGCCAGCAGCTTGGACGGTATCGCCGGGGAGCTGTTTTTT.